This TCR beta chain was profiled in a study of blood T cells in healthy people across ages. Regarding the study as a whole: Strong correlation linked observed beta diversity and percent naive T cells.

A note on this clonotype: Antigen: not known.

V trimming: 6 bases; J trimming: 7 bases; junction bases outside the gene matches: 10. The germline CDR1 and CDR2 sequences are MNHEY and SVGEGT. This CDR3 has 15 amino acids. A second PCR of 7 to 11 cycles used a sample-barcoded 5' primer and a J-beta primer mix. MiXCR, applied by TCRdb to the 5' RACE reads, yields one record per CDR3 protein. The table lists 720,000 or so distinct CDR3 sequences, roughly 43% of them singletons. The sequence was obtained from a man aged 80 or over in good health. Source material: blood. This sequence joins TRBV6-2 or TRBV6-3 and TRBJ2-1; 9 nucleotides match TRBD1. The CDR3 DNA reads TGTGCCAGCAGCGCTTTAACCGGGACAGGGAATGAGCAGTTCTTC. It yields the protein CASSALTGTGNEQFF.